This TCR beta chain was found in a study of T cells after yellow fever vaccination. The authors made TCR cDNA by 5'RACE template switching, adding a universal primer site and UMIs. Via MiXCR, TCRdb re-called the 5' RACE reads, giving one row per CDR3 protein. Altogether 200,000 to 250,000 distinct CDR3 sequences are present, more than 3% being singletons, with the ten largest covering around 3.3%. Germline CDR1 MDHEN, CDR2 SYDVKM. Trimming cost V 5 bases and J 7 bases, with 12 bases left between them. The CDR3 sequence is 14 residues long. The sample holds a few counts of this clonotype. Its antigen is unidentified. Study-wide results and caveats: The secondary T-cell response peaked on day 5, not day 15, but was weaker. The study noted that FACS-sorted repertoires could contain abundant clonotypes contaminating from the bulk population.

The chain combines TRBV28 with TRBJ1-6; tentative D call: TRBD1 (6 bases). The input for sequencing was CD4+ T cells sorted from PBMCs, taken 10 days after the yellow fever booster vaccination. This clonotype originated in a man aged 18 to 35 who received the YFV17D yellow fever vaccine. The CDR3 here is CASSTRDTNSPLHF. The CDR3 DNA reads TGTGCCAGCAGTACCAGGGACACGAATTCACCCCTCCACTTT. Using reference TRBV28 and TRBJ1-6 for the parts outside the CDR3, the full variable domain is DVKVTQSSRYLVKRTGEKVFLECVQDMDHENMFWYRQDPGLGLRLIYFSYDVKMKEKGDIPEGYSVSREKKERFSLILESASTNQTSMYLCASSTRDTNSPLHFGNGTRLTVT.